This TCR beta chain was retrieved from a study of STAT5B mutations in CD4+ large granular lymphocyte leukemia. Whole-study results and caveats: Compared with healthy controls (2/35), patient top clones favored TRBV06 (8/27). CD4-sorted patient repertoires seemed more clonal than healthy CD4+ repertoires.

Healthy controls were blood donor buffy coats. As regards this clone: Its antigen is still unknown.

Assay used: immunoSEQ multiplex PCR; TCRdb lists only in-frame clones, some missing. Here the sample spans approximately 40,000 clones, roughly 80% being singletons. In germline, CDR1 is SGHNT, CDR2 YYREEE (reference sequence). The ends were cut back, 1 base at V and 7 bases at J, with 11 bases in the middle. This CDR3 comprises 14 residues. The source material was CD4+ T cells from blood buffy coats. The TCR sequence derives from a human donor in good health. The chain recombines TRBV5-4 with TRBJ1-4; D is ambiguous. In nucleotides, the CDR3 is TGTGCCAGCAGCTTGAACCAGCCTGGTGAAAAACTGTTTTTT. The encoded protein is CASSLNQPGEKLFF. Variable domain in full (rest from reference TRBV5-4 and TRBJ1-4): ETGVTQSPTHLIKTRGQQVTLRCSSQSGHNTVSWYQQALGQGPQFIFQYYREEENGRGNFPPRFSGLQFPNYSSELNVNALELDDSALYLCASSLNQPGEKLFFGSGTQLSVL.